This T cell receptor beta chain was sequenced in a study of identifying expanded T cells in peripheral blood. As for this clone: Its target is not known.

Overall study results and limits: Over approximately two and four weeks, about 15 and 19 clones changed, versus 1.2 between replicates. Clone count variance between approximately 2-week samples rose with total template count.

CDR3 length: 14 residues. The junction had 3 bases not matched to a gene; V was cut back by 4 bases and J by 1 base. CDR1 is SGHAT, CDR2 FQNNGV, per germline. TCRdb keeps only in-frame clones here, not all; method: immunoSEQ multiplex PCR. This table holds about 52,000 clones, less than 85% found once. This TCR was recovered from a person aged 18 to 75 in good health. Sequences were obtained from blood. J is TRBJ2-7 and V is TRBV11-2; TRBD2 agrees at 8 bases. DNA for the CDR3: TGTGCCAGCAGCTCTATAGCGGGATCCTACGAGCAGTACTTC. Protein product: CASSSIAGSYEQYF. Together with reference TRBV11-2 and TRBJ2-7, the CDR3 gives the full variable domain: EAGVAQSPRYKIIEKRQSVAFWCNPISGHATLYWYQQILGQGPKLLIQFQNNGVVDDSQLPKDRFSAERLKGVDSTLKIQPAKLEDSAVYLCASSSIAGSYEQYFGPGTRLTVT.